Below, one TCR beta chain is given with its context. This clone was observed a few times. It lacks a known antigen. No much larger clonotype is one base removed from it; base qualities were not supplied. The source of the sample is a study of blood T cell repertoires in COVID-19 (dated by TCRdb to between 2020 and 2021). Turning to the overall study: Collaborator samples came from the United States, Italy and Spain and covered acute and convalescent phases of COVID-19. The material from the prospective study consisted of cDNA or gDNA derived from T cells, B-cell-depleted T cells, or PBMCs. The dataset comprised deeply sampled blood TCRbeta repertoires from subjects exposed to, actively infected with, or recovered from COVID-19. A freely available public database, intended as a resource for researchers studying the immune response to SARS-CoV-2, is where the repertoires were released. The samples were drawn from the first 160 participants of the ongoing ImmuneRACE study and from 1,254 subjects provided by 6 global collaborators. Nearly every sample came with metadata listing a de-identified subject ID, COVID-19 status, age in years and sex. Where HLA class I and class II types were available, the types were taken from metadata supplied by the sample provider, not from assay-based typing. General study outcomes and caveats: Clinical and demographic metadata were provided uncurated, with the amount varying by source and participant.

Each collaborating institution followed its own protocols to collect whole blood in K2EDTA tubes. For TCRbeta analysis, collaborators shipped samples in one of three forms: frozen whole blood, isolated PBMCs, or DNA extracted from either of those sample types. TCRbeta CDR3 regions were amplified from genomic DNA by means of the immunoSEQ Assay, a bias-controlled multiplex PCR. On the authors' methods: Nucleated cell counts per sample were estimated from amplification of reference gene primers within the assay. Sequence reads were collapsed and filtered to measure the absolute abundance of every unique TCRbeta CDR3 rearrangement. For each sample, productive Simpson clonality was calculated as the square root of Simpson's diversity index over productive rearrangements. TCRdb stores this immuneACCESS table with in-frame sequences only. Part of the clones is absent; in the studies checked, under half of the shortfall reflects unresolved V genes, and no reason is known for the rest. V, J and clone size reflect that table, while D and trimming were determined from the DNA. Within this sample are roughly 300,000 clones, with 65% to 90% of them counted one time only. Together, the top ten hold just under 3% of the sample.

The CDR3, cysteine through phenylalanine, is 15 amino acids long. Of the read, only the CDR3 DNA is kept; its 45 bases are in frame from base 1. CDR1 is given as SNHLY and CDR2 as FYNNEI, both from the germline V gene. V was cut back by 7 bases and J by 6 bases, leaving a gap of 16 bases between them. The sequenced material came from peripheral blood. The sequence derives from a woman aged 55-69 years with active or convalescent COVID-19. The chain joins TRBV2 to TRBJ1-6, and possibly TRBD1, on 5 matching bases. Here the CDR3 is given as CASTRGGSSNSPLHF. The DNA sequence is TGTGCCAGCACCCGGGGGGGTTCCAGTAATTCACCCCTCCACTTT. The CDR3 plus the reference TRBV2 and TRBJ1-6 genes for the other parts give the full variable domain: EPEVTQTPSHQVTQMGQEVILRCVPISNHLYFYWYRQILGQKVEFLVSFYNNEISEKSEIFDDQFSVERPDGSNFTLKIRSTKLEDSAMYFCASTRGGSSNSPLHFGNGTRLTVT.